This T cell receptor beta chain was documented in a study of blood T cell repertoires in COVID-19. Overall study context: The United States, Italy and Spain were the sources of the acute and convalescent COVID-19 samples. T cells, B-cell-depleted T cells, or PBMCs supplied cDNA or gDNA.

This CDR3 is 15 amino acids long. CDR1 and CDR2 from the germline V gene are KGHDR and SFDVKD. V lost 2 bases and J lost 6; bases outside the gene matches: 4. In the original processing: Estimates of nucleated cell counts were drawn from the amplification of reference gene primers. Sequenced by immunoSEQ multiplex PCR; TCRdb stores in-frame clones only, minus some. V and J calls and clone size are those listed in that table; D and trimming were worked out from the DNA. Of 150,000 to 250,000 clones in the sample, about 80% were seen once. The sequenced sample was peripheral blood. The clonotype originates from a human donor with acute or convalescent COVID-19. The donor label of this sample is uncertain. The V and J genes are TRBV24-1 and TRBJ2-2; 8 bases are a match to TRBD2. CDR3 loop: CATSDSGGVAGELFF. CDR3 DNA sequence: TGTGCCACCAGTGATTCCGGGGGGGTCGCCGGGGAGCTGTTTTTT.